This paragraph reports one TCR beta chain. The table came from immunoSEQ multiplex PCR; TCRdb's copy has only in-frame clones and leaves some out. The table lists some 130,000 clones, 70% to 90% of them singletons, with roughly 18% in the top ten. This record comes from a study of blood T cell repertoires in COVID-19. The germline V and J ends were trimmed by 2 bases and 3 bases, with 17 bases remaining between them. CDR1 and CDR2 from the germline V gene are SGHTA and FQGTGA. CDR3 length equals 16 residues. Sequenced material: peripheral blood. This TCR was recovered from a woman aged 50 to 60 who had recovered from COVID-19. The chain links TRBV7-3 to TRBJ2-7; weak D call: TRBD2 (6 bases). The CDR3: CASSLSEGGADYEQYF. The DNA for the CDR3 is TGTGCCAGCAGCTTATCGGAAGGCGGGGCAGACTACGAGCAGTACTTC.